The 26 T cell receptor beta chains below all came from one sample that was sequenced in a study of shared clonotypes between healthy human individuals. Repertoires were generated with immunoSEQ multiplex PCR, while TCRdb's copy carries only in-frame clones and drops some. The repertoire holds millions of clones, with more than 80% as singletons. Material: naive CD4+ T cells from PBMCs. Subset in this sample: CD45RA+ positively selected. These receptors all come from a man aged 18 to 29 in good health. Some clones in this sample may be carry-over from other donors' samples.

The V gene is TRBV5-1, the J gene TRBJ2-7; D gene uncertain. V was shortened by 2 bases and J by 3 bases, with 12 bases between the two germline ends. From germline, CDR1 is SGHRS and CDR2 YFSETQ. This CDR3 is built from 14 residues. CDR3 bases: TGCGCCAGCAGCTTAACGGGTTTTTTCTACGAGCAGTACTTC. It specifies CASSLTGFFYEQYF.

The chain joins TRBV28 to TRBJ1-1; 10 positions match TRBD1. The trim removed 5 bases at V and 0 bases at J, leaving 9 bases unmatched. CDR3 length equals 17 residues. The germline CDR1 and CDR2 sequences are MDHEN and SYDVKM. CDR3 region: CASSTNRDRGLNTEAFF. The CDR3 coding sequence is TGTGCCAGCAGTACTAACCGGGACAGGGGATTGAACACTGAAGCTTTCTTT.

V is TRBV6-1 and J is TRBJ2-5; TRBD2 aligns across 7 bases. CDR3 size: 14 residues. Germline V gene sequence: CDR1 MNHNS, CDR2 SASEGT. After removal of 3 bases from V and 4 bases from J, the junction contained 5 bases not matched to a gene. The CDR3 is CASSDRWGGETQYF. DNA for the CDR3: TGTGCCAGCAGTGATAGGTGGGGGGGAGAGACCCAGTACTTC.

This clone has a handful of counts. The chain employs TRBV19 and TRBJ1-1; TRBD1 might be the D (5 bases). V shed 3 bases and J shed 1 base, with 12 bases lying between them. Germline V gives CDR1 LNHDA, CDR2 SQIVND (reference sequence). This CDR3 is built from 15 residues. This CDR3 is CASSMIRDPNTEAFF. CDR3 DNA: TGTGCCAGTAGTATGATCAGGGACCCGAACACTGAAGCTTTCTTT.

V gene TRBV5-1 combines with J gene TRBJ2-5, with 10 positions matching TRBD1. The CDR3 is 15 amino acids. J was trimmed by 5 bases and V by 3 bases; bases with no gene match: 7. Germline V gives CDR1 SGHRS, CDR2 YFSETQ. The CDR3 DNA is TGCGCCAGCAGCTCGGACAGGGGGATAAGGGAGACCCAGTACTTC. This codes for CASSSDRGIRETQYF.

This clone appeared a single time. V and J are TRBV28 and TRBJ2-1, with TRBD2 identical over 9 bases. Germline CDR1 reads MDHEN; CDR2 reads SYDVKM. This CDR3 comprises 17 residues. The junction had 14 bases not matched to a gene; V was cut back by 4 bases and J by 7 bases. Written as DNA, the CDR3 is TGTGCCAGCAGTTCCCCGGCAGCGGGAGGAGGATCGAATGAGCAGTTCTTC. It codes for CASSSPAAGGGSNEQFF.

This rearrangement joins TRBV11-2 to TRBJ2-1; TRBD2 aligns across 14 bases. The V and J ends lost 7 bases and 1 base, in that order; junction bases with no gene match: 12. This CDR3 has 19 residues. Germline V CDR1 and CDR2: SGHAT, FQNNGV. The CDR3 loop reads CASTLEGTSGRGSYNEQFF. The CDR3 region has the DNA TGTGCCAGCACCCTGGAGGGGACTAGCGGGAGAGGTTCCTACAATGAGCAGTTCTTC.

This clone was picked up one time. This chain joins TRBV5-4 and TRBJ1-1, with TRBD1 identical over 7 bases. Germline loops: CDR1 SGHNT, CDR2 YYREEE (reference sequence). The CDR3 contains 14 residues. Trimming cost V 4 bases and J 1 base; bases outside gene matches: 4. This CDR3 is CASSPRTGNTEAFF. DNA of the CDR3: TGTGCCAGCAGCCCACGGACAGGGAACACTGAAGCTTTCTTT.

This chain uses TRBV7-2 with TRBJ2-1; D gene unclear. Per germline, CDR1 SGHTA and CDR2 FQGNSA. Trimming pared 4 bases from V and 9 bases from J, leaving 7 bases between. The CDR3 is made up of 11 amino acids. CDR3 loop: CASSSAFEQFF. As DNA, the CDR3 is TGTGCCAGCAGCTCTGCCTTTGAGCAGTTCTTC.

The CDR3 bases are TGCGCCAGCAGCCAGGAACCGACAGGGGCCGGGGCCAACGTCCTGACTTTC. It translates to CASSQEPTGAGANVLTF. V gene TRBV5-1 combines with J gene TRBJ2-6; 8 bases are shared with TRBD1. The CDR3 totals 17 residues. CDR1 is SGHRS, CDR2 YFSETQ, per germline. V was pared by 4 bases and J by 4 bases, with 10 bases of the junction left unmatched.

Here the CDR3 DNA reads TGTGCCAGCTCGCTACTACTCTGGGGGGAGCTGTTTTTT. Its translation: CASSLLLWGELFF. The chain uses TRBV18 and TRBJ2-2; D remains unclear. The germline V gene encodes CDR1 KGHSH and CDR2 LQKENI. This CDR3 contains 13 residues. Trimming cost V 6 bases and J 8 bases, with 13 bases left between them.

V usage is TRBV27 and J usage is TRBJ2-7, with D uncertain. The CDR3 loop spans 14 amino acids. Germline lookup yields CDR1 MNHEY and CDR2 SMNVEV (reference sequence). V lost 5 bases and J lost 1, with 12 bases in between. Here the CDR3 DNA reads TGTGCCAGCAGTAGGGCGCCTGGGTCCTACGAGCAGTACTTC. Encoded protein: CASSRAPGSYEQYF.

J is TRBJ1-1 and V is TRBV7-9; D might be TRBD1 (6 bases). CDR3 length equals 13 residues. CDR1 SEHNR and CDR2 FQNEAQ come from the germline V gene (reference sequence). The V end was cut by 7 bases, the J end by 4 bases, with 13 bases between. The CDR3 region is CASIQTGITEAFF. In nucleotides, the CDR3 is TGTGCCAGCATCCAAACAGGGATCACTGAAGCTTTCTTT. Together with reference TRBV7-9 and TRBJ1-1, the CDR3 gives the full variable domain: DTGVSQNPRHKITKRGQNVTFRCDPISEHNRLYWYRQTLGQGPEFLTYFQNEAQLEKSRLLSDRFSAERPKGSFSTLEIQRTEQGDSAMYLCASIQTGITEAFFGQGTRLTVV.

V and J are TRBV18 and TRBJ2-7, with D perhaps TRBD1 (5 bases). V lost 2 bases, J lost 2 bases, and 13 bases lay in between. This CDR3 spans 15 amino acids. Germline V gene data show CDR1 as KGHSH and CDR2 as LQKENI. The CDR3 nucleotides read TGTGCCAGCTCACCAAACAGGAACCCTACCTACGAGCAGTACTTC. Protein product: CASSPNRNPTYEQYF. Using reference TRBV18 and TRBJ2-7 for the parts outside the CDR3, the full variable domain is NAGVMQNPRHLVRRRGQEARLRCSPMKGHSHVYWYRQLPEEGLKFMVYLQKENIIDESGMPKERFSAEFPKEGPSILRIQQVVRGDSAAYFCASSPNRNPTYEQYFGPGTRLTVT.

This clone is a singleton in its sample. In nucleotides, the CDR3 is TGTGCCAGCAGTGCTCGGGGTTCAGTCAGTCTTGGCTACACCTTC. This translates into CASSARGSVSLGYTF. The gene calls are TRBV2 and TRBJ1-2; D is uncertain. Trimming removed 4 bases at V and 7 bases at J, with 19 bases between. Germline V gene data show CDR1 as SNHLY and CDR2 as FYNNEI. The CDR3 loop spans 15 amino acids.

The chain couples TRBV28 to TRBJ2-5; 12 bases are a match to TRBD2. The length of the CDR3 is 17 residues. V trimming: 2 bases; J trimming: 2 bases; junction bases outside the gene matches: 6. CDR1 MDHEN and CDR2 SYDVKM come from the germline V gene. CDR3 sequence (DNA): TGTGCCAGCAGTTTAGGACTAGCGGGAACATTACAAGAGACCCAGTACTTC. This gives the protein CASSLGLAGTLQETQYF.

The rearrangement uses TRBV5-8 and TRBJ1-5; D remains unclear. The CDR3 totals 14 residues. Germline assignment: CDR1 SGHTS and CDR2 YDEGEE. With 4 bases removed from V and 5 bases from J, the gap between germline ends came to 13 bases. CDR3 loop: CASSEQPPYQPQHF. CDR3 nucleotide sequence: TGTGCCAGCAGCGAACAGCCTCCCTATCAGCCCCAGCATTTT.

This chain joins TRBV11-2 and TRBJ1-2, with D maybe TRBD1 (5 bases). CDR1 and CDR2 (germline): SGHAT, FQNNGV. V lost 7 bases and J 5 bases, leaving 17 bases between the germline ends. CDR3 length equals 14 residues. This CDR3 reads CASTRGNRIYGYTF. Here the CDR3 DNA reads TGTGCCAGCACCCGTGGGAACAGGATATATGGCTACACCTTC.

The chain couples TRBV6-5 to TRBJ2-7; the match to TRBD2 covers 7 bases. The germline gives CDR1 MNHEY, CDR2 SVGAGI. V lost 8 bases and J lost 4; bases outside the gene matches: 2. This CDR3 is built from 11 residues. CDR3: CASGEGYEQYF. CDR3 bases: TGTGCCAGCGGGGAGGGTTACGAGCAGTACTTC.

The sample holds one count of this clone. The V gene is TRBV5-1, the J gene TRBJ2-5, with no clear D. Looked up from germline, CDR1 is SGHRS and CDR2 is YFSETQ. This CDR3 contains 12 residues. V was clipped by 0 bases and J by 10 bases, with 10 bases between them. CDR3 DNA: TGCGCCAGCAGCTTGGACAGAGTAAACCAGTACTTC. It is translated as CASSLDRVNQYF. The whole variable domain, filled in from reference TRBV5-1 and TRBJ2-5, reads KAGVTQTPRYLIKTRGQQVTLSCSPISGHRSVSWYQQTPGQGLQFLFEYFSETQRNKGNFPGRFSGRQFSNSRSEMNVSTLELGDSALYLCASSLDRVNQYFGPGTRLLVL.

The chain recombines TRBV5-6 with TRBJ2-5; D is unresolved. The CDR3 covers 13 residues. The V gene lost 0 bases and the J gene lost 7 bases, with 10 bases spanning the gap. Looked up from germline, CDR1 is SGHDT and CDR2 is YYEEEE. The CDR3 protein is CASSLGSEGTQYF. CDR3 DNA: TGTGCCAGCAGCTTGGGGTCCGAAGGGACCCAGTACTTC.

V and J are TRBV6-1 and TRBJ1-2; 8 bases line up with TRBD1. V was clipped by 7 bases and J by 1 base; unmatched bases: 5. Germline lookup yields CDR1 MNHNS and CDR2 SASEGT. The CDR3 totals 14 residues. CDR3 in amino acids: CASNDRGDNYGYTF. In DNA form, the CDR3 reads TGTGCCAGCAACGACAGGGGTGATAACTATGGCTACACCTTC.

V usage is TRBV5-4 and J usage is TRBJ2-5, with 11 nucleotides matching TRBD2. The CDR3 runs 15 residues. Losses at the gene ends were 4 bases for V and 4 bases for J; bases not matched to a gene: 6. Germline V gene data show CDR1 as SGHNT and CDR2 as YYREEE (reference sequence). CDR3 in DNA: TGTGCCAGCAGCCCACTAGCGGGAGCAGCAGAGACCCAGTACTTC. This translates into CASSPLAGAAETQYF.

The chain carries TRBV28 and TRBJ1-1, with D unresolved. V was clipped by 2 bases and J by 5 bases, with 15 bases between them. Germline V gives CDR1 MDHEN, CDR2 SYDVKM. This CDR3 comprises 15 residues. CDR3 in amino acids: CASSLDRGRRTEAFF. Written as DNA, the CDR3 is TGTGCCAGCAGTTTAGATCGCGGGAGGAGAACTGAAGCTTTCTTT.

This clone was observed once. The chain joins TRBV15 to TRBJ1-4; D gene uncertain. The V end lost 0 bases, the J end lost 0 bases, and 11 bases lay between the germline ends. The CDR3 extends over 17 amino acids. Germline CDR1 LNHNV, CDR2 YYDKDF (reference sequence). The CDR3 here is CATSRDRWRTTNEKLFF. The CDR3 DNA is TGTGCCACCAGCAGAGATCGGTGGCGGACAACTAATGAAAAACTGTTTTTT.

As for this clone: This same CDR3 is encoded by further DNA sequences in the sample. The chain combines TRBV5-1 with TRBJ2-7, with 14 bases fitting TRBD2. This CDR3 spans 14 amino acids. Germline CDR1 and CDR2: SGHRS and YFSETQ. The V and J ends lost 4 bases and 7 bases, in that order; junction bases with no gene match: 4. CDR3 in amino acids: CASSLGLAGVEQYF. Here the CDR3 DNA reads TGCGCCAGCAGCCTGGGACTAGCGGGAGTTGAGCAGTACTTC.